Following are 7 T cell receptor beta chains from one sample sequenced in a study of response to subunit inactivated influenza vaccine. TCRdb called the RT-PCR reads again in MiXCR, with one record for every CDR3 protein. The table has hundreds of thousands of distinct CDR3 sequences, roughly 9.8% seen once. The sample was PBMCs from blood, taken about 40 days after vaccination. The origin of the receptors is a man over 45 who received an inactivated influenza vaccine.

This clonotype was counted a few times. The chain couples TRBV4-2 to TRBJ1-6; TRBD1 matches at 7 bases. V trimming: 0 bases; J trimming: 9 bases; junction bases outside the gene matches: 11. This CDR3 region has 17 residues. Germline values: CDR1 LGHNA, CDR2 YNFKEQ. This CDR3 reads CASSQEPHRGVRSPLHF. In DNA form, the CDR3 reads TGTGCCAGCAGCCAAGAACCCCACAGGGGAGTGCGTTCACCCCTCCACTTT.

The rearrangement links TRBV6-2 or TRBV6-3 to TRBJ2-7; 7 positions match TRBD2. Looked up from germline, CDR1 is MNHEY and CDR2 is SVGEGT. The trim removed 3 bases at V and 0 bases at J, leaving 8 bases unmatched. The CDR3 spans 16 residues. The CDR3 DNA reads TGTGCCAGCAGTTATAAGAGCGGGACCAGCTCCTACGAGCAGTACTTC. Protein product: CASSYKSGTSSYEQYF.

The V and J genes are TRBV6-2 or TRBV6-3 and TRBJ2-7, with 7 bases aligning to TRBD1. Germline V lookup: CDR1 MNHEY, CDR2 SVGEGT. J was trimmed by 6 bases and V by 7 bases; bases with no gene match: 9. The CDR3 runs 13 residues. CDR3 DNA: TGTGCCAGCACGAGACAGGGAGCCGGCGAGCAGTACTTC. Protein product: CASTRQGAGEQYF.

This clonotype has ten or more counts. This chain links TRBV7-8 with TRBJ2-5, with no clear D. There are 12 residues in the CDR3. V lost 5 bases, J lost 5 bases, and 9 bases lay in between. Looked up from germline, CDR1 is SGHVS and CDR2 is FQNEAQ. The CDR3 sequence is CASSRPPETQYF. The CDR3 coding sequence is TGTGCCAGCAGCCGTCCTCCTGAGACCCAGTACTTC.

This clonotype was counted ten times or more. The CDR3 DNA is TGCGCCAGCAGCCCTTCCTCGCTAAACAATGAGCAGTTCTTC. It yields the protein CASSPSSLNNEQFF. The genes are TRBV5-1 and TRBJ2-1; D is ambiguous. Trimming shortened V by 4 bases and J by 5 bases, and 13 bases separated the two germline ends. The CDR3 length is 14 residues. CDR1 is SGHRS and CDR2 is YFSETQ in the germline V gene.

There are a few counts of this clonotype. V usage is TRBV20-1 and J usage is TRBJ2-3, with D possibly TRBD2 on 7 matching bases. The germline V gene has CDR1 DFQATT and CDR2 SNEGSKA (reference sequence). V lost 0 bases, J lost 1 base, and 8 bases lay in between. This CDR3 contains 14 residues. The CDR3 nucleotides are TGCAGTGCTAGAGAAGGGGGGGGCACAGATACGCAGTATTTT. Encoded protein: CSAREGGGTDTQYF.

The chain joins TRBV29-1 to TRBJ2-6, with D tentatively TRBD2 (5 bases). The germline V gene encodes CDR1 SQVTM and CDR2 ANQGSEA. Trimming pared 4 bases from V and 3 bases from J, leaving 25 bases between. The CDR3 runs 19 residues. The CDR3, as DNA: TGCAGCGTTGTTATTCGAGGGTCGGACGTGGTAGGTGGGGCCAACGTCCTGACTTTC. Its translation: CSVVIRGSDVVGGANVLTF. Together with reference TRBV29-1 and TRBJ2-6, the CDR3 gives the full variable domain: SAVISQKPSRDICQRGTSLTIQCQVDSQVTMMFWYRQQPGQSLTLIATANQGSEATYESGFVIDKFPISRPNLTFSTLTVSNMSPEDSSIYLCSVVIRGSDVVGGANVLTFGAGSRLTVL.